This TCR beta chain originates from a study of blood T cell repertoires in COVID-19 (dated by TCRdb to the early 2020s). Background for the entire study: Samples from collaborators originated in the United States, Italy and Spain and spanned both the acute and convalescent phases of COVID-19. The material from the prospective study consisted of cDNA or gDNA derived from T cells, B-cell-depleted T cells, or PBMCs. Deeply sampled blood TCRbeta repertoires from subjects exposed to, actively infected with, or recovered from COVID-19 were included in the dataset. A freely available public database, intended as a resource for researchers studying the immune response to SARS-CoV-2, is where the repertoires were released. The samples were drawn from two sources: the first 160 participants of the ongoing ImmuneRACE study, and fewer than 1,500 subjects contributed by 6 global collaborators. The sample metadata nearly always contained a de-identified subject ID, COVID-19 status, age in years and sex. Where HLA class I and class II types were available, the types were taken from metadata supplied by the sample provider, not from assay-based typing. Points the paper makes about the study in general: The amount of clinical and demographic metadata varied by source and participant and was provided uncurated.

Comments on this clone: Its antigen is unknown. No per-base quality is available; no much larger clone lies one base away.

At the junction V is shortened by 3 bases and J by 3 bases, with 9 bases in between. The germline V gene yields SGHTA for CDR1 and FQGNSA for CDR2. The CDR3, cysteine through phenylalanine, is 14 amino acids long. Only the CDR3 DNA is retained, 42 bases long and in frame from the first base. Collaborating institutions collected whole blood in K2EDTA tubes following their own protocols. For TCRbeta analysis, collaborator samples were shipped as frozen whole blood, as isolated PBMCs, or as DNA extracted from either sample type. TCRbeta CDR3 regions were amplified from genomic DNA by means of the immunoSEQ Assay, a bias-controlled multiplex PCR. In the source study's methods: The number of nucleated cells in each sample was estimated from the amplification of reference gene primers within the assay. Sequence reads were collapsed and filtered to measure the absolute abundance of every unique TCRbeta CDR3 rearrangement. For each sample, productive Simpson clonality was calculated by taking the square root of Simpson's diversity index across productive rearrangements. TCRdb holds this immuneACCESS table with in-frame rearrangements only. Some clones are missing; in checked studies, unresolved V genes explain under half, and the rest has no known cause. For V, J and clone size, that table is used; D and trimming come from the DNA. This sample is represented by roughly 66,000 clones; around 82% of them were singletons. The ten biggest clones cover about 6.9% of the sample.

Recombination connected TRBV7-2 to TRBJ1-5, with the D gene uncertain. Sequenced material: peripheral blood. The source is a man aged 55 to 70 with acute or convalescent COVID-19. At the DNA level, the sequence is TGTGCCAGCAGCTTCACGGGGTCCAATCAGCCCCAGCATTTT. The encoded protein is CASSFTGSNQPQHF.